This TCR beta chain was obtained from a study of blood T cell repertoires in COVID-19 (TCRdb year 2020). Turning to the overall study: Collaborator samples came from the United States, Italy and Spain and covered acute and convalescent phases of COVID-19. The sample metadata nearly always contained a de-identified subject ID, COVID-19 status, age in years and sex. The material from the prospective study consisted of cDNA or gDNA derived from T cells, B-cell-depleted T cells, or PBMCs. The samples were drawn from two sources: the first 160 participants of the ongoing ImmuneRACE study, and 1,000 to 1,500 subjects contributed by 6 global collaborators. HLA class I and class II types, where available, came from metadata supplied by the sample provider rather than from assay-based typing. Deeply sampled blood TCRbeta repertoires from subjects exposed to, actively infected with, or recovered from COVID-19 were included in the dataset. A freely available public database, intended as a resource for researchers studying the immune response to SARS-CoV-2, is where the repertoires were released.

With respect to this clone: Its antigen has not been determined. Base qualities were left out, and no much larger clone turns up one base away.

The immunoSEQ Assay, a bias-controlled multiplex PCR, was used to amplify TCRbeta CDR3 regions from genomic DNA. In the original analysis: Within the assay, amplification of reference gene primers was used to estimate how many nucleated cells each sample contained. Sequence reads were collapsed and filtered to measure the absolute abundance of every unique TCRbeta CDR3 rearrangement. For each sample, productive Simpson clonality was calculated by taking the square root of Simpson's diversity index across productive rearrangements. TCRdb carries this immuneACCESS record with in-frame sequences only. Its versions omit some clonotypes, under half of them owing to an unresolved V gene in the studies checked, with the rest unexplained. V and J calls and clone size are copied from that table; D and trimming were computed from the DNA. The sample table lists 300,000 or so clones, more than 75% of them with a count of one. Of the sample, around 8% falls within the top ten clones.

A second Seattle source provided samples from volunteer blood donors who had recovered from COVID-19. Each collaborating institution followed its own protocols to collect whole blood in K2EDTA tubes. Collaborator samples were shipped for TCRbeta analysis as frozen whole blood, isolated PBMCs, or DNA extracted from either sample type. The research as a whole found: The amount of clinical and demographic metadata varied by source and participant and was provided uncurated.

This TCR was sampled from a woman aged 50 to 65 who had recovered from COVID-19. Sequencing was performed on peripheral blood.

The CDR3 amino acid sequence is: CASRATGVGGNTIYF. At the DNA level, the sequence is TGTGCCAGCAGAGCCACAGGGGTGGGGGGAAACACCATATATTTT. This receptor chain uses TRBV27 and TRBJ1-3; the central 7 bases match TRBD1. Counted from cysteine to phenylalanine, this CDR3 has 15 amino acids. Of the read, only the CDR3 DNA is kept; its 45 bases are in frame from base 1. At the junction V is shortened by 6 bases and J by 4 bases; bases outside the gene matches: 9. Sequences MNHEY (CDR1) and SMNVEV (CDR2) are obtained from the germline V gene (reference sequence).